This is a list of T cell receptor beta chains from one sample in a study of T cell responses to AZD1222 COVID-19 vaccine. The method was immunoSEQ multiplex PCR; TCRdb's version includes in-frame clones alone and lacks a portion of them. Among about 130,000 clones listed, around 90% were seen once. Material: peripheral blood, obtained on day 0 of AZD1222 vaccination. These receptors came from an adult in good health. CDR3s include the opening cysteine and the closing phenylalanine or tryptophan. A D gene is named only where the DNA matches it firmly. Expanded clones get a size class; other rows say once, few or many, or leave the size out.

CDR3nt,CDR3aa,abundance,v_gene,j_gene,d_gene
TGTGCCAGTAAGAGCCTTACAGCTACTTATAGCAATCAGCCCCAGCATTTT,CASKSLTATYSNQPQHF,few,TRBV19,TRBJ1-5,.
TGTGCCAGCAGCTACACAGGCTCTGGAAACACCATATATTTT,CASSYTGSGNTIYF,.,TRBV7-9,TRBJ1-3,.
TGTGCCAGCGGCTTGATCGGGGGAGATCAGCCCCAGCATTTT,CASGLIGGDQPQHF,.,TRBV5-5,TRBJ1-5,.
TGTGCCAGCAGCTCCCCGGTGAGCAGAGATGGCTACACCTTC,CASSSPVSRDGYTF,.,TRBV11-2,TRBJ1-2,.
TGTGCCAGCAGTTCGGGATCCATCTACGAGCAGTACTTC,CASSSGSIYEQYF,few,TRBV6-6,TRBJ2-7,.
TGTGCCAGTAGTATTAGAGGGACTAGCGCCAGCTCCTACAATGAGCAGTTCTTC,CASSIRGTSASSYNEQFF,.,TRBV19,TRBJ2-1,TRBD2
TGTGCCATCAGTGAGTCTTTCGGACGAGGGGAGAACACCGGGGAGCTGTTTTTT,CAISESFGRGENTGELFF,few,TRBV10-3,TRBJ2-2,.
TGTGCCAGCTCACCCATTCCGGGACAGGGTAGGGATCAGCCCCAGCATTTT,CASSPIPGQGRDQPQHF,.,TRBV18,TRBJ1-5,TRBD1
TGTGCCAGCAGCCCGTCCGGGACAGTAGAAAGGACGGAAGCTTTCTTT,CASSPSGTVERTEAFF,.,TRBV7-9,TRBJ1-1,TRBD1
TGCGCCAGCAGCTTGGGGACCAGCTCTGGAAACACCATATATTTT,CASSLGTSSGNTIYF,.,TRBV5-1,TRBJ1-3,.
TGTGCCAGCACCCCCTGGTCAGGGGCTGCTGAAGCTTTCTTT,CASTPWSGAAEAFF,.,TRBV7-2,TRBJ1-1,.
TGTGCCAGCAGCCCCCAACTAGCTACCAGCTACGAGCAGTACTTC,CASSPQLATSYEQYF,.,TRBV11-1,TRBJ2-7,.
TGTGCCAGCAGCGGTTCCGGGTCCAGCGATACGCAGTATTTT,CASSGSGSSDTQYF,.,TRBV9,TRBJ2-3,.
TGCGCCAGCACCCCCACTGGGTCAGATACGCAGTATTTT,CASTPTGSDTQYF,.,TRBV5-1,TRBJ2-3,.
TGTGCCAGCAGTTTAGGGGGGGGCAGAGCCACCGGGGAGCTGTTTTTT,CASSLGGGRATGELFF,.,TRBV28,TRBJ2-2,.
TGTGCCAGCAGCGGGAGCAGAGGAGACTATGGCTACACCTTC,CASSGSRGDYGYTF,.,TRBV9,TRBJ1-2,.